A selection of T cell receptor beta chains follows, all from one sample in a study of T-cell memory formation after mild COVID-19. Each CDR3 protein gets one entry after TCRdb re-called the 5' RACE reads with MiXCR. The top ten clones hold about a fifth of a sample with 340,000 or so distinct CDR3 sequences, approximately 12% of them seen once. Sequencing used PBMCs or a T cell subset sorted from them (not recorded which). The receptor source for this set is a man younger than 30 who had mild COVID-19 (a few samples of this study predate the infection). Cell type and time point are not known. Each CDR3 is given with its conserved first and last residue. The D gene is left open where the match is weak. The listing skips clone size in some rows; elsewhere it reads once, few, many or a size class.

TRBJ2-1 | TRBD1 | 16 | TRBV5-6 | . | CASSPPRDRMENEQFF | TGTGCCAGCAGCCCGCCTCGGGACAGGATGGAGAATGAGCAGTTCTTC
TRBJ2-5 | . | 14 | TRBV7-2 | few | CASSLGPAEETQYF | TGTGCCAGCAGCCTCGGGCCGGCCGAAGAGACCCAGTACTTC
TRBJ1-5 | . | 14 | TRBV20-1 | . | CSALVDRYNQPQHF | TGCAGTGCACTCGTCGACAGATACAATCAGCCCCAGCATTTT
TRBJ1-6 | TRBD1 | 17 | TRBV4-2 | . | CASSQDPGQGVGRPLHF | TGTGCCAGCAGCCAGGATCCGGGACAGGGGGTGGGGAGACCCCTCCACTTT
TRBJ2-3 | . | 17 | TRBV10-3 | . | CAISESDTGGGADTQYF | TGTGCCATCAGTGAGTCGGATACAGGAGGAGGGGCAGATACGCAGTATTTT
TRBJ2-4 | . | 14 | TRBV4-1 | few | CASSQTGSKNIQYF | TGCGCCAGCAGCCAGACAGGTAGCAAAAACATTCAGTACTTC
TRBJ2-7 | TRBD2 | 14 | TRBV7-2 | few | CASSFTGGSYEQYF | TGTGCCAGCAGTTTCACGGGGGGTTCCTACGAGCAGTACTTC
TRBJ1-1 | . | 14 | TRBV12-3/TRBV12-4 | . | CASSLVLAHTEAFF | TGTGCCAGCAGTCTAGTGCTGGCCCACACTGAAGCTTTCTTT
TRBJ1-5 | . | 14 | TRBV12-3/TRBV12-4 | . | CASTSRFSNQPQHF | TGTGCCAGCACCAGCCGGTTTAGCAATCAGCCCCAGCATTTT
TRBJ2-1 | . | 13 | TRBV20-1 | few | CSARVRTYNEQFF | TGCAGTGCTAGGGTGCGCACCTACAATGAGCAGTTCTTC
TRBJ2-1 | . | 15 | TRBV20-1 | few | CSARLAGVLWNEQFF | TGCAGTGCTAGACTAGCAGGGGTCCTTTGGAATGAGCAGTTCTTC
TRBJ2-2 | . | 15 | TRBV5-1 | many | CASSLGPPNTGELFF | TGCGCCAGCAGCTTGGGACCACCGAACACCGGGGAGCTGTTTTTT
TRBJ2-5 | TRBD2 | 15 | TRBV12-5 | . | CASALVEGGSETQYF | TGTGCTAGTGCCTTGGTCGAGGGAGGGTCCGAGACCCAGTACTTC
TRBJ2-1 | TRBD2 | 16 | TRBV18 | few | CASSPPLAGVSHEQFF | TGTGCCAGCTCACCACCACTAGCGGGGGTTTCCCATGAGCAGTTCTTC
TRBJ2-7 | TRBD1 | 15 | TRBV6-5 | few | CASSTDRGQSSEQYF | TGTGCCAGCAGTACAGACAGGGGGCAGTCCAGCGAGCAGTACTTC
TRBJ1-1 | . | 12 | TRBV6-5 | . | CASSYRDTEAFF | TGTGCCAGCAGTTACAGGGACACTGAAGCTTTCTTT
TRBJ1-5 | . | 13 | TRBV3-1 | . | CASSQMVDQPQHF | TGTGCCAGCAGCCAAATGGTGGATCAGCCCCAGCATTTT
TRBJ1-4 | . | 14 | TRBV28 | . | CASSPAVLGGKLFF | TGTGCCAGCAGTCCCGCTGTGCTAGGGGGGAAACTGTTTTTT
TRBJ2-5 | . | 18 | TRBV7-2 | . | CASSLGLRALGVRETQYF | TGTGCCAGCAGCTTAGGGCTACGTGCACTCGGAGTTAGGGAGACCCAGTACTTC
TRBJ2-3 | . | 15 | TRBV5-4 | . | CASSFSSDPTDTQYF | TGTGCCAGCAGCTTTTCTAGCGACCCCACAGATACGCAGTATTTT
TRBJ2-1 | TRBD2 | 15 | TRBV6-5 | few | CASSNGLAGVHEQFF | TGTGCCAGCAGCAACGGACTAGCGGGGGTGCATGAGCAGTTCTTC
TRBJ2-3 | TRBD2 | 16 | TRBV4-1 | . | CASSQGTSGVTDTQYF | TGCGCCAGCAGCCAAGGGACTAGCGGGGTCACAGATACGCAGTATTTT
TRBJ1-1 | . | 14 | TRBV5-1 | many | CASSLVGGRTEAFF | TGCGCCAGCAGCTTGGTGGGGGGACGGACTGAAGCTTTCTTT
TRBJ2-7 | TRBD2 | 16 | TRBV4-3 | few | CASSRVSGGINYEQYF | TGCGCCAGCAGCCGGGTTAGCGGGGGTATAAACTACGAGCAGTACTTC
TRBJ2-3 | TRBD1 | 15 | TRBV6-4 | few | CASSDTGGALDTQYF | TGTGCCAGCAGTGATACAGGGGGCGCGTTGGATACGCAGTATTTT
TRBJ2-1 | TRBD1 | 16 | TRBV7-9 | . | CASSLETGFSYNEQFF | TGTGCCAGCAGCTTAGAGACAGGGTTCTCCTACAATGAGCAGTTCTTC
TRBJ2-1 | TRBD2 | 14 | TRBV18 | few | CASSPQWEGSEQFF | TGTGCCAGCTCACCACAATGGGAGGGAAGTGAGCAGTTCTTC
TRBJ2-6 | . | 16 | TRBV19 | few | CASSMSWGPGANVLTF | TGTGCCAGTAGTATGTCTTGGGGGCCTGGGGCCAACGTCCTGACTTTC
TRBJ1-4 | . | 14 | TRBV12-3/TRBV12-4 | few | CASSQGRSNEKLFF | TGTGCCAGCAGTCAGGGACGTAGTAATGAAAAACTGTTTTTT
TRBJ2-1 | . | 17 | TRBV7-2 | many | CASSLYRGATTGNEQFF | TGTGCCAGCAGCTTATATAGGGGGGCTACCACTGGGAATGAGCAGTTCTTC
TRBJ2-1 | TRBD2 | 16 | TRBV11-2 | few | CASSLARRGIIWEQFF | TGTGCCAGCAGCTTAGCACGGCGGGGGATCATCTGGGAGCAGTTCTTC
TRBJ2-5 | . | 13 | TRBV3-1 | . | CASSQVNQETQYF | TGTGCCAGCAGCCAAGTAAACCAAGAGACCCAGTACTTC
TRBJ1-5 | . | 14 | TRBV6-5 | . | CASSYGISNQPQHF | TGTGCCAGCAGTTACGGGATTAGCAATCAGCCCCAGCATTTT
TRBJ1-6 | TRBD1 | 15 | TRBV6-6 | many | CASSPGQGTNSPLHF | TGTGCCAGCAGCCCCGGACAGGGGACCAATTCACCCCTCCACTTT
TRBJ2-3 | TRBD1 | 15 | TRBV6-2/TRBV6-3 | many | CASSYGDRDTDTQYF | TGTGCCAGCAGTTACGGAGACAGGGATACAGATACGCAGTATTTT
TRBJ2-7 | . | 13 | TRBV5-1 | . | CASSPHGFYEQYF | TGCGCCAGCAGCCCGCACGGGTTCTACGAGCAGTACTTC
TRBJ2-3 | . | 13 | TRBV6-5 | few | CASSYSGAKESYF | TGTGCCAGCAGTTACTCAGGGGCTAAAGAATCGTATTTT
TRBJ2-1 | . | 14 | TRBV29-1 | . | CSVDAGKGYNEQFF | TGCAGCGTTGATGCAGGGAAGGGGTACAATGAGCAGTTCTTC
TRBJ1-3 | . | 15 | TRBV12-3/TRBV12-4 | many | CASSSGQVSGNTIYF | TGTGCCAGCAGTTCAGGGCAAGTCTCTGGAAACACCATATATTTT
TRBJ1-1 | . | 17 | TRBV9 | . | CASSVEQDNPVVTEAFF | TGTGCCAGCAGCGTAGAACAGGATAACCCGGTCGTCACTGAAGCTTTCTTT
TRBJ1-2 | . | 14 | TRBV21-1 | few | CASSSRQGIYGYTF | TGTGCCAGCAGCAGTCGGCAGGGAATCTATGGCTACACCTTC
TRBJ1-1 | . | 13 | TRBV7-9 | few | CASSLGGITEAFF | TGTGCCAGCAGCTTAGGAGGGATCACTGAAGCTTTCTTT
TRBJ1-5 | . | 13 | TRBV7-2 | many | CASSSQGDQPQHF | TGTGCCAGCAGTTCCCAGGGTGACCAGCCCCAGCATTTT
TRBJ1-1 | TRBD1 | 11 | TRBV6-6 | many | CASSLQGAAFF | TGTGCCAGCAGTCTACAGGGGGCGGCTTTCTTT
TRBJ1-4 | . | 13 | TRBV5-4 | . | CASSRGQREKLFF | TGTGCCAGCAGCCGCGGACAGCGTGAAAAACTGTTTTTT
TRBJ1-5 | . | 15 | TRBV6-5 | . | CASSFSGASNQPQHF | TGTGCCAGCAGTTTCTCAGGGGCCAGCAATCAGCCCCAGCATTTT
TRBJ2-3 | TRBD2 | 15 | TRBV6-6 | few | CASSYPGGGTDTQYF | TGTGCCAGCAGTTACCCCGGGGGAGGGACAGATACGCAGTATTTT
TRBJ1-2 | . | 13 | TRBV6-2/TRBV6-3 | many | CASRRDLNYGYTF | TGTGCCAGCAGGAGGGACCTAAACTATGGCTACACCTTC
TRBJ1-2 | TRBD1 | 17 | TRBV4-3 | . | CASSPTARQGWNYGYTF | TGCGCCAGCAGCCCTACGGCACGACAGGGGTGGAACTATGGCTACACCTTC
TRBJ1-2 | . | 14 | TRBV30 | few | CAWSPTASNYGYTF | TGTGCCTGGAGTCCGACAGCTTCTAACTATGGCTACACCTTC
TRBJ2-1 | TRBD2 | 13 | TRBV5-1 | few | CASHFSGANEQFF | TGCGCCAGCCACTTTAGCGGGGCTAATGAGCAGTTCTTC
TRBJ2-2 | . | 13 | TRBV9 | many | CASSVGGTGELFF | TGTGCCAGCAGCGTAGGGGGGACCGGGGAGCTGTTTTTT
TRBJ2-3 | . | 17 | TRBV21-1 | many | CASSKEILQGRRDTQYF | TGTGCCAGCAGCAAAGAAATTCTCCAGGGGAGAAGAGATACGCAGTATTTT
TRBJ2-3 | . | 14 | TRBV6-5 | . | CASRRGGSTDTQYF | TGTGCCAGCAGGCGAGGCGGTAGCACAGATACGCAGTATTTT
TRBJ2-3 | TRBD2 | 15 | TRBV7-2 | few | CASSASGGSADTQYF | TGTGCCAGCAGCGCCAGCGGGGGGAGTGCAGATACGCAGTATTTT
TRBJ2-2 | . | 14 | TRBV11-1 | . | CASRETATTGELFF | TGTGCCAGCAGAGAGACAGCTACTACCGGGGAGCTGTTTTTT
TRBJ2-7 | . | 14 | TRBV9 | . | CASSVGGGTDEQYF | TGTGCCAGCAGCGTAGGGGGAGGAACCGACGAGCAGTACTTC